This T cell receptor beta chain comes out of a study of blood T cell repertoires in COVID-19. Germline assignment: CDR1 KGHSH and CDR2 LQKENI. J lost 7 bases, V lost 1 base, and 13 bases had no gene match. The CDR3 is 18 residues long. Per the authors' pipeline: Estimated nucleated cell counts came from reference gene primer amplification. TCRdb's copy holds only in-frame clones and misses some; the assay was immunoSEQ multiplex PCR. V and J calls and clone size come straight from that table; D and trimming were deduced from the DNA. The top ten clones hold around 3% of a sample with around 88,000 clones, more than 70% of them seen once.

This sequence originates from an elderly woman with acute or convalescent COVID-19. Specimen: peripheral blood. V and J are TRBV18 and TRBJ1-6, with 7 bases that match TRBD1. In nucleotides, the CDR3 is TGTGCCAGCTCACCACTTGGTTCCCCCCGGGACAGCAATTCACCCCTCCACTTT. Translating gives CASSPLGSPRDSNSPLHF.